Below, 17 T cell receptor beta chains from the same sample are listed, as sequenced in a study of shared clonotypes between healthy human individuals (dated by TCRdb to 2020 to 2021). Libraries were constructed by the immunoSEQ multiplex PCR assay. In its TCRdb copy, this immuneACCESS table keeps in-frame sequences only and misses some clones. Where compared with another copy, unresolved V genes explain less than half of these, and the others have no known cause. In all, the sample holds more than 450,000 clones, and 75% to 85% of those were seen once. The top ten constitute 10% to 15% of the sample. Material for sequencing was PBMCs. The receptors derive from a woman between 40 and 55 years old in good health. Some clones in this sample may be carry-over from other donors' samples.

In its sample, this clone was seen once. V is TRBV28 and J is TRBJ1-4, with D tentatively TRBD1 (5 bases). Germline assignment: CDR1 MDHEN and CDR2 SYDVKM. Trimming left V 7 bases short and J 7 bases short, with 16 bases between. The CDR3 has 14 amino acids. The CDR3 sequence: CASTRWGSGEKLFF. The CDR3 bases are TGTGCCAGCACCCGCTGGGGGTCGGGTGAAAAACTGTTTTTT.

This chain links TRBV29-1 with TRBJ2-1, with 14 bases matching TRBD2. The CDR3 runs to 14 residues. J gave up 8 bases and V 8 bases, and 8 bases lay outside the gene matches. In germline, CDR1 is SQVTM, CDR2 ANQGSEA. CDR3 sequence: CSIGGLAGVYEQFF. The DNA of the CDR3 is TGCAGCATCGGGGGACTAGCGGGAGTATATGAGCAGTTCTTC.

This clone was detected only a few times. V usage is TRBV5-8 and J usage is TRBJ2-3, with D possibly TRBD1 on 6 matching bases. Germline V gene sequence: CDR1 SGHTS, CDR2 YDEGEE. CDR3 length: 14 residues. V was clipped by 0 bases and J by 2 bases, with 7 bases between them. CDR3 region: CASSLAGDTDTQYF. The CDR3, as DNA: TGTGCCAGCAGCTTGGCAGGGGACACAGATACGCAGTATTTT.

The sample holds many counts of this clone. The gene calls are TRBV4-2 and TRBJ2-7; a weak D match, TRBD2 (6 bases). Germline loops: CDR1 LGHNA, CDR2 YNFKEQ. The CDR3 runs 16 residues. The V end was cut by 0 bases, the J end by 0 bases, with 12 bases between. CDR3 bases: TGTGCCAGCAGCCAAGAATTTGGCGGGGCCTCCTACGAGCAGTACTTC. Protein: CASSQEFGGASYEQYF.

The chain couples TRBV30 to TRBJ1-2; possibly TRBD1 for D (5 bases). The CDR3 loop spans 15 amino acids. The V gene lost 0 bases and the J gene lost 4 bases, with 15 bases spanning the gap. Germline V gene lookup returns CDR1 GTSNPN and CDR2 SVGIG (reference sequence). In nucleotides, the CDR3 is TGTGCCTGGAGTGTACAGGAAGACAACAGCTATGGCTACACCTTC. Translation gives CAWSVQEDNSYGYTF.

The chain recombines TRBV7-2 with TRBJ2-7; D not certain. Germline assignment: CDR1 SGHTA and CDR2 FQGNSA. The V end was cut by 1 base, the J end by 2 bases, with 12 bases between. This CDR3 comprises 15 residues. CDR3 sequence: CASSLGQAPTYEQYF. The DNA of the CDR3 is TGTGCCAGCAGCTTAGGCCAGGCGCCCACCTACGAGCAGTACTTC. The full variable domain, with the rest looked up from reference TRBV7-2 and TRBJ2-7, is GAGVSQSPSNKVTEKGKDVELRCDPISGHTALYWYRQSLGQGLEFLIYFQGNSAPDKSGLPSDRFSAERTGGSVSTLTIQRTQQEDSAVYLCASSLGQAPTYEQYFGPGTRLTVT.

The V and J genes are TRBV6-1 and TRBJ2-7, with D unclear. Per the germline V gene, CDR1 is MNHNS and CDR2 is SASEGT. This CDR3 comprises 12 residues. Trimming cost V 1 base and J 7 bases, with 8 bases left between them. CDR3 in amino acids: CASSEGPGEQYF. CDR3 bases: TGTGCCAGCAGTGAAGGTCCTGGAGAGCAGTACTTC.

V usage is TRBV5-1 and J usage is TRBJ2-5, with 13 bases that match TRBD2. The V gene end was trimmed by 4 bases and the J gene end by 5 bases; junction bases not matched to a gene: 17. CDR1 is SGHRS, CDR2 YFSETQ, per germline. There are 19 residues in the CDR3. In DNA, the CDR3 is TGCGCCAGCAGCCCCAAAGGCGGGACTAGCGGGACCGTGCGGGAGACCCAGTACTTC. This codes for CASSPKGGTSGTVRETQYF.

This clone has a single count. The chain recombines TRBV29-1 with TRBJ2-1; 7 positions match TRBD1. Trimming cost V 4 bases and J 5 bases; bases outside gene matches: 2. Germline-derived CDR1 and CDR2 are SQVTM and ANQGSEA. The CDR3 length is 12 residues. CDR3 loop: CSVGQGNNEQFF. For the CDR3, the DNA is TGCAGCGTTGGACAGGGTAACAATGAGCAGTTCTTC.

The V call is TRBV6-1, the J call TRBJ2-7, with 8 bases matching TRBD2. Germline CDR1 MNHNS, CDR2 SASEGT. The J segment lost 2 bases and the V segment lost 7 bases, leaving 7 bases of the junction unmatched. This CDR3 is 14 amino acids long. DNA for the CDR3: TGTGCCAGCAAGACTAGCGCGGGACCCTACGAGCAGTACTTC. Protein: CASKTSAGPYEQYF.

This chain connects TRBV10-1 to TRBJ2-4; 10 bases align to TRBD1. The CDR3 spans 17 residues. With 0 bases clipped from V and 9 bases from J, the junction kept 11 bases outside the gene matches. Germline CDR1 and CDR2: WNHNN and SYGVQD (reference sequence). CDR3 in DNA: TGCGCCAGCAGTGAGTCTAATAGGGGACAGGGGTACAGCATTCAGTACTTC. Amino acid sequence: CASSESNRGQGYSIQYF.

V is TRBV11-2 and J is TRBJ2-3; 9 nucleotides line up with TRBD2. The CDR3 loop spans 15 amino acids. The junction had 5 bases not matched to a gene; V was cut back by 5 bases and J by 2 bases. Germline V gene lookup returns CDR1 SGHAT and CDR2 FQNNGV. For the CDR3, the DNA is TGTGCCAGCAGCCTCCTAGCGGGGACCACAGATACGCAGTATTTT. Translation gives CASSLLAGTTDTQYF.

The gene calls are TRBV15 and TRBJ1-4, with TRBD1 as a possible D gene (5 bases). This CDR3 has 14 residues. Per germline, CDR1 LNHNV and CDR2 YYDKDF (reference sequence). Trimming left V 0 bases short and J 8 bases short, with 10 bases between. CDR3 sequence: CATSRDSGGEKLFF. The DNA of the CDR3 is TGTGCCACCAGCAGAGATTCTGGGGGAGAAAAACTGTTTTTT.

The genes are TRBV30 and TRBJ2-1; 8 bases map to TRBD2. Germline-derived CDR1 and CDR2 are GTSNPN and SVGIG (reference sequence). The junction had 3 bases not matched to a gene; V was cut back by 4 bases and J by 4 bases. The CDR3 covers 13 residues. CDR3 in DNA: TGTGCCTGGAAAAGCGGGGGATACAATGAGCAGTTCTTC. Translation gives CAWKSGGYNEQFF.

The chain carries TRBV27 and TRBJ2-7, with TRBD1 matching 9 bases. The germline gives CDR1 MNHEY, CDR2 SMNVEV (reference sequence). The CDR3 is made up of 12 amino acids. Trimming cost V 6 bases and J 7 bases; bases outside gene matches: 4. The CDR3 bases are TGTGCCAGCAGAACCGGGACAGGGGAGCAGTACTTC. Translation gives CASRTGTGEQYF.

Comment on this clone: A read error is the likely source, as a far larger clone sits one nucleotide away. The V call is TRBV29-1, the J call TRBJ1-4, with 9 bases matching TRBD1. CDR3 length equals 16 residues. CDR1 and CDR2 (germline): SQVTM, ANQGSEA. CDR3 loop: CSGPLRRDREDEKLLF. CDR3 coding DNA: TGCAGCGGTCCTCTCCGCCGGGACAGGGAGGACGAAAAACTGCTTTTT.

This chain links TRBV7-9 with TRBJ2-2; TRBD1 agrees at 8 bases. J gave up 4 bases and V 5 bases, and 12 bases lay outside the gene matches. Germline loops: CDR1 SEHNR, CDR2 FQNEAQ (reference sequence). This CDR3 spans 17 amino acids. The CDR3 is CASSLPRTGSATGELFF. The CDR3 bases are TGTGCCAGCAGCCTACCCCGGACAGGGTCGGCCACCGGGGAGCTGTTTTTT.